This T cell receptor (beta chain) was recovered during a study of blood T cell repertoires in COVID-19. Study as a whole: COVID-19 samples, acute and convalescent, were from the United States, Italy and Spain.

Here immunoSEQ multiplex PCR was the method, and the copy in TCRdb shows in-frame clones only, minus some. The data contain hundreds of thousands of clones, about 87% of them singletons. The CDR3 covers 15 residues. Unmatched junction bases numbered 10, after V lost 4 bases and J lost 4 bases. Germline CDR1 and CDR2: SGHDT and YYEEEE. The TCR was taken from a woman between 40 and 55 years old who had recovered from COVID-19. The sample comprised peripheral blood. This chain connects TRBV5-6 to TRBJ2-7; 8 bases line up with TRBD1. The CDR3 DNA follows: TGTGCCAGCAGCGCATCCGGGACAGGCGCATACGAGCAGTACTTC. Amino acids: CASSASGTGAYEQYF.